This entry is about one T cell receptor (beta chain). The antigen is undetermined. The data belong to a study of identifying expanded T cells in peripheral blood. Clones were sequenced by immunoSEQ multiplex PCR, and TCRdb holds only the in-frame ones, with some missing. The sample has around 99,000 clones; 88% are singletons. From germline, CDR1 is ENHRY and CDR2 SYGVKD. Trimming removed 3 bases at V and 0 bases at J, with 12 bases between. The CDR3 is 16 residues long. Points from the study as a whole: About 1.3 clones differed between technical replicates, versus approximately 17 and 20 over time.

Sequencing used blood. The rearrangement uses TRBV10-3 and TRBJ1-3; no reliable D call. The receptor's source is a person aged 18 to 75 in good health. CDR3 residues: CAISEYDPGSGNTIYF. The CDR3, as DNA: TGTGCCATCAGTGAATATGACCCCGGCTCTGGAAACACCATATATTTT.